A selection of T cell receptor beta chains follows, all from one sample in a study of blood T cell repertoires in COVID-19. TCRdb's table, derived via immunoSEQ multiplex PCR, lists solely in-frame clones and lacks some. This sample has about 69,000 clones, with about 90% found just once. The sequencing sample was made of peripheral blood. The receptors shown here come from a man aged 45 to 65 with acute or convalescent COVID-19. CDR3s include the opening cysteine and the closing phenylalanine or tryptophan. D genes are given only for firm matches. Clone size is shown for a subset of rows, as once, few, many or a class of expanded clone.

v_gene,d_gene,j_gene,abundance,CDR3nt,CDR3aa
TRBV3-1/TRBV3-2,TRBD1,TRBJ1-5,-,TGTGCCAGCAGCCAAGGACAGGGCCCCTACAATCAGCCCCAGCATTTT,CASSQGQGPYNQPQHF
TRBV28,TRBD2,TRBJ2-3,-,TGTGCCAGCAGTTCCCTAACTAGCGGGAGGGCCGAAGTTGTCGCAGATACGCAGTATTTT,CASSSLTSGRAEVVADTQYF
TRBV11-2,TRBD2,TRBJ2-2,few,TGTGCCAGCAGCTCCTCGGCTAGCGGGAGGGTAAACACCGGGGAGCTGTTTTTT,CASSSSASGRVNTGELFF
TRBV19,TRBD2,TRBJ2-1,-,TGTGCCAGTAGTACCAGCGGGATGTCGTACAATGAGCAGTTCTTC,CASSTSGMSYNEQFF
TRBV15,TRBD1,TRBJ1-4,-,TGTGCCACCAGCAGACCCGCGGACAGGGAGATTCCTAATGAAAAACTGTTTTTT,CATSRPADREIPNEKLFF
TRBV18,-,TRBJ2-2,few,TGTGCCAGCTCACCAAACAGGGACGCCGGGGAGCTGTTTTTT,CASSPNRDAGELFF
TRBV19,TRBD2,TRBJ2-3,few,TGTGCCAGTAGTAGGCGGGGGGCAGATACGCAGTATTTT,CASSRRGADTQYF
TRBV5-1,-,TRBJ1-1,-,TGCGCCAGCAGCTTTGAAGTCAGGAACACTGAAGCTTTCTTT,CASSFEVRNTEAFF
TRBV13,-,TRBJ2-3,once,TGTGCCCGGCCTAGTCGGAGGGCCGATCTGACAGATACGCAGTATTTT,CARPSRRADLTDTQYF
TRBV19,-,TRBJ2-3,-,TGTGCCAGTAGTATGCGCCATAGCACAGATACGCAGTATTTT,CASSMRHSTDTQYF
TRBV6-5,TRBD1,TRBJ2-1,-,TGTGCCAGCAGTTACGGTAGACAGGGGAACAATGAGCAGTTCTTC,CASSYGRQGNNEQFF
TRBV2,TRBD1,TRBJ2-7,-,TGTGCCAGCAGTGTGGCAGGGGGAAACTACGAGCAGTACTTC,CASSVAGGNYEQYF
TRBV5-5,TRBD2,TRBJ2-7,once,TGTGCCAGCAGCTTGTGGCTAGCGGGAGTCGCCTCCGACGAGCAGTACTTC,CASSLWLAGVASDEQYF
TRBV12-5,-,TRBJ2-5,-,TGTGCTAGTGGTTTTACGAGCCAAGAGACCCAGTACTTC,CASGFTSQETQYF
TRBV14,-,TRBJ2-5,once,TGTGCCAGCAGCCAAGATCTACCGGTCGGGGTGGTATCCCAAGAGACCCAGTACTTC,CASSQDLPVGVVSQETQYF
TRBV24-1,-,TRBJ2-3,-,TGTGCCACCAGTGATTTGGACAGGACAGATACGCAGTATTTT,CATSDLDRTDTQYF
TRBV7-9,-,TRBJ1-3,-,TGTGCCAGCAGCACTGATGGTAACACCATATATTTT,CASSTDGNTIYF
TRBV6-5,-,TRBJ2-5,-,TGTGCCAGCATTACCAGGGTATCGGAGACCCAGTACTTC,CASITRVSETQYF
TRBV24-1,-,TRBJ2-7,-,TGTGCCACCAGTGACACCGGGAGCCAGAACTACGAGCAGTACTTC,CATSDTGSQNYEQYF
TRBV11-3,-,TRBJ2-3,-,TGTGCCAGCAGCTTTGGTCTAGCGACCTACACAGATACGCAGTATTTT,CASSFGLATYTDTQYF
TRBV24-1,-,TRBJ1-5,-,TGTGCCACCTCGACAAGTTTCGACCTAAATCAGCCCCAGCATTTT,CATSTSFDLNQPQHF
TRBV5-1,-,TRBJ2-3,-,TGCGCCAGCAAGGGAGAAACTGATACGCAGTATTTT,CASKGETDTQYF
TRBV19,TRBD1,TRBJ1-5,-,TGTGCCAGTACCCCCGGGACAGGGAAAAATCAGCCCCAGCATTTT,CASTPGTGKNQPQHF
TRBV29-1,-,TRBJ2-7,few,TGCAGCGTTGAAGCAAGGGGCACCCCCTACGAGCAGTACTTC,CSVEARGTPYEQYF
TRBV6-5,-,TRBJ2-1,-,TGTGCCAGCAGGCCGGACAGTCCGGAATACAATGAGCAGTTCTTC,CASRPDSPEYNEQFF
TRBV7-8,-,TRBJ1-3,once,TGTGCCAGCAGCTTATGGGGGGGTCAGTCTGGAAACACCATATATTTT,CASSLWGGQSGNTIYF
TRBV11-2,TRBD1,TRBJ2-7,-,TGTGCCAGCAGCACTCACAGGGGATCCTTCTCCTACGAGCAGTACTTC,CASSTHRGSFSYEQYF
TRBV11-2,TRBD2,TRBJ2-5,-,TGTGCCAGCAGTAGTAGGGAGGGAGACCAAGAGACCCAGTACTTC,CASSSREGDQETQYF
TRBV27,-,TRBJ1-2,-,TGTGCCAGCAGTTTACAAGAGGCAGGGAACTATGGCTACACCTTC,CASSLQEAGNYGYTF
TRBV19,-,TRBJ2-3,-,TGTGCCAGTAGTCTGGCGGTCACTAGCACAGATACGCAGTATTTT,CASSLAVTSTDTQYF
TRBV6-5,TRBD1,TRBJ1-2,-,TGTGCCAGCAGAGGACCAGGGGGTTCTTTCAGCTACACCTTC,CASRGPGGSFSYTF
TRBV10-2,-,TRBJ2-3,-,TGCGCCAGCAAACAGGGACTACCCACAGATACGCAGTATTTT,CASKQGLPTDTQYF
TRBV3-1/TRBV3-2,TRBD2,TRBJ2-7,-,TGTGCCAGCAGCCCTAGCGGGAGGGCCTTCTACGAGCAGTACTTC,CASSPSGRAFYEQYF
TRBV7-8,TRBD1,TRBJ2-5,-,TGTGCCAGCAGCCAAAGGGACAGGGGCGAAAAGACCCAGTACTTC,CASSQRDRGEKTQYF
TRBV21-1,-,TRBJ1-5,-,TGTGCCAGCATTCAAGACGGAGATAACAATCAGCCCCAGCATTTT,CASIQDGDNNQPQHF
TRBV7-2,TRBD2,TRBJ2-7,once,TGTGCCAGCAGCTTAGAGTGGGTGGGCGGGAGATCCGCCGAGCAGTACTTC,CASSLEWVGGRSAEQYF
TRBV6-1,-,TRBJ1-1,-,TGTGCCAGCAGTGAGTGGACTGAGAACACTGAAGCTTTCTTT,CASSEWTENTEAFF
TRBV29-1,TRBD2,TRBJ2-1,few,TGCAGCGTTCAGGGACTAGCGATTTACAATGAGCAGTTCTTC,CSVQGLAIYNEQFF
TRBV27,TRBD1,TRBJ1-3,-,TGTGCCAGCAGGGGGACAGGGGGTCTCTCTGGAAACACCATATATTTT,CASRGTGGLSGNTIYF
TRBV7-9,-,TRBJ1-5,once,TGTGCCAGCAGCTTCGGGGGGAATCAGCCCCAGCATTTT,CASSFGGNQPQHF
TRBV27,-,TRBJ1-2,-,TGTGCCAGCAGTTTAGGGGTAGGGGTGGACTACACCTTC,CASSLGVGVDYTF
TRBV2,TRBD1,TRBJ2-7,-,TGTGCCAGCACCCCGACAGGGGGTCTACGGGAGCAGTACTTC,CASTPTGGLREQYF
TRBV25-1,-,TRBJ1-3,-,TGTGCCAGCAGTGAACCTTATGGAAACACCATATATTTT,CASSEPYGNTIYF
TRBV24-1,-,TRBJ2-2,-,TGTGCCACCAGTGGAGGGTCTCATGAACGCGGGGAGCTGTTTTTT,CATSGGSHERGELFF
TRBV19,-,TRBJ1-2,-,TGTGCCAGTTCGCTCAGCGAGGGAAGGCGGGGCTACACCTTC,CASSLSEGRRGYTF
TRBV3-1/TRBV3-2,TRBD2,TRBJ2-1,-,TGTGCCAGCAGCCAAGATGGACTAGCGGACCCCTACAATGAGCAGTTCTTC,CASSQDGLADPYNEQFF
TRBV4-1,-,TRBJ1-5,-,TGCGCCAGCAGCCTCTTAGGAGCCGGTCAGCCCCAGCATTTT,CASSLLGAGQPQHF
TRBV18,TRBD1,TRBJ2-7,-,TGTGCCAGCTCACCGAAGGACAGGAGCTCCTACGAGCAGTACTTC,CASSPKDRSSYEQYF
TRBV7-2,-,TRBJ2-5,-,TGTGCCAGCAGCTTAGGTGGGGCGGCAGAGACCCAGTACTTC,CASSLGGAAETQYF
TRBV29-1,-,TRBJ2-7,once,TGCAGCGTTGAAGTCACCTACGAGCAGTACTTC,CSVEVTYEQYF